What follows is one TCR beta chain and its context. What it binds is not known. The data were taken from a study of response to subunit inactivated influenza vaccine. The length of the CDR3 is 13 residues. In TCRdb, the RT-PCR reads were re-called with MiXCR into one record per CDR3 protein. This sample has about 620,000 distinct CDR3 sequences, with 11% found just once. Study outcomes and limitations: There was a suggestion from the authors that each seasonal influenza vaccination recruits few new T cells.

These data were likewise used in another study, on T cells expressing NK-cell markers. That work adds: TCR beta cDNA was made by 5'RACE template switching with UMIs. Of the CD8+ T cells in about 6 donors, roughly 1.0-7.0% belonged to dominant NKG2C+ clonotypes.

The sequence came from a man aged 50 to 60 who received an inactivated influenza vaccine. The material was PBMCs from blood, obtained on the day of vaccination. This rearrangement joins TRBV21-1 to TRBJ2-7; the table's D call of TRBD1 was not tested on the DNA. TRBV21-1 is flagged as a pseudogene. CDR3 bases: TGTGCCAGCAGTGGGGGCAGGGGCTACGAGCAGTACTTC. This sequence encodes CASSGGRGYEQYF.